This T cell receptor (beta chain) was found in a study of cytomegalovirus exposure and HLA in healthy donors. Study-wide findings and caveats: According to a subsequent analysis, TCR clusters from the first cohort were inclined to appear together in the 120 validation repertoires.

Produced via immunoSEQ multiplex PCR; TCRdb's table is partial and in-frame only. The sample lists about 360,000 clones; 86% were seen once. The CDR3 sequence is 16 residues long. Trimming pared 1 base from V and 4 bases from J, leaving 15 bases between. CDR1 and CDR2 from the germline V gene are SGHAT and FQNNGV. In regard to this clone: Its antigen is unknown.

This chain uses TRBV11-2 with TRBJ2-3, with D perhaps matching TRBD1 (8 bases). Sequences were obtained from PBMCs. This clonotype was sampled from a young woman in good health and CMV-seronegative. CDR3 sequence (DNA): TGTGCCAGCAGCTTAGGACAGGGGAGGGCATCAGATACGCAGTATTTT. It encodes CASSLGQGRASDTQYF.